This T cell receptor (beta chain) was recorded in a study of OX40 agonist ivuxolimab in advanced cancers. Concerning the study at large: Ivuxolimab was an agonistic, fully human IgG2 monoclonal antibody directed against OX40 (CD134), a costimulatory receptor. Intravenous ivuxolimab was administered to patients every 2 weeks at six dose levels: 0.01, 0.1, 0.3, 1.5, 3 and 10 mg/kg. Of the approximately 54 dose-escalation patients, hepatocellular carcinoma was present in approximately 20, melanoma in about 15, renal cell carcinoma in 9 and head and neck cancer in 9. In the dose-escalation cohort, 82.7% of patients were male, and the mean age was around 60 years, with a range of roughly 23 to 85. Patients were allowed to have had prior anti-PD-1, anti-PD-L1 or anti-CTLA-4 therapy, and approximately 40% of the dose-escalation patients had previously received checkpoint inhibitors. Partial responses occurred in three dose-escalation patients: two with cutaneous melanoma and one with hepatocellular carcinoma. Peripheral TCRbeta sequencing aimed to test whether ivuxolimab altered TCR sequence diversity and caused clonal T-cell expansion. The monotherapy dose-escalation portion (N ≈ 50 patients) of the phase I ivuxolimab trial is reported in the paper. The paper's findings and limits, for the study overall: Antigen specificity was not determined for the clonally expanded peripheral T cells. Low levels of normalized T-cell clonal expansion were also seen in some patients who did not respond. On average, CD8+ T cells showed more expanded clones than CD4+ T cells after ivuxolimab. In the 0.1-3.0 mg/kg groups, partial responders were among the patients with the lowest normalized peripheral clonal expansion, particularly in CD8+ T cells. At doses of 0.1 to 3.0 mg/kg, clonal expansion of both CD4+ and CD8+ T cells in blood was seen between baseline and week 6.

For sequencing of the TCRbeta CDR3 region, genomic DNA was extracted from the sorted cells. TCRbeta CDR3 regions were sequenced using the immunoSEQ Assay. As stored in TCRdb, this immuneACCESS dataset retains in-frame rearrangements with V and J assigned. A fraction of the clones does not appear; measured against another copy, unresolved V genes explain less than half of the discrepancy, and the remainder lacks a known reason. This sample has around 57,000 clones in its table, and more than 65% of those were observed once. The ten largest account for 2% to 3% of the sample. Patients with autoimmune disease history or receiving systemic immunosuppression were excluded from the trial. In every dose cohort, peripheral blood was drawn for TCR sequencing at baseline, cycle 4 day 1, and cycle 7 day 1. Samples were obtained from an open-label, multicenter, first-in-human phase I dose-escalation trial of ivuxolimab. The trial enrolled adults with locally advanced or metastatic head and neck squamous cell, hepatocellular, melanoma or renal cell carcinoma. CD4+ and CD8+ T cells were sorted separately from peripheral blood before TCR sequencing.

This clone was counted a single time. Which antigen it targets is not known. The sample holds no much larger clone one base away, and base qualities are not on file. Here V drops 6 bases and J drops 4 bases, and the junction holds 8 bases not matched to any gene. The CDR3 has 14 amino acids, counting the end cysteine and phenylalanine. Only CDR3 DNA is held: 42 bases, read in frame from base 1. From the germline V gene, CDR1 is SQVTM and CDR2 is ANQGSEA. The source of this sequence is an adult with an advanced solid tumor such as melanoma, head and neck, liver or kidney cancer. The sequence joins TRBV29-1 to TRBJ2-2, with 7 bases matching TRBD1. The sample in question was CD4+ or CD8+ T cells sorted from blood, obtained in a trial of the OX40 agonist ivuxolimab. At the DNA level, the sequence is TGCAGCGTGGGAGTGACAGGGTTCACCGGGGAGCTGTTTTTT. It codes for CSVGVTGFTGELFF.